The 27 T cell receptor beta chains below were found in one sample sequenced in a study of vaccination effects on CD4 cells after COVID-19. A roughly ten-day culture period preceded the isolation of CD4+ T cells. The repertoire was sequenced with immunoSEQ multiplex PCR; TCRdb's copy has only in-frame clones and lacks some. The sample includes tens of thousands of clones, about 69% seen only once; the top ten take 20% to 25%. Their antigens are not known. The sample here was CD4+ T cells from PBMCs cultured without peptide, taken before COVID-19 vaccination. These receptors originate from a human donor who had a prior SARS-CoV-2 infection.

The V and J genes are TRBV7-2 and TRBJ2-1; a weak D match, TRBD1 (6 bases). Trimming left V 6 bases short and J 7 bases short, with 13 bases between. Looked up from germline, CDR1 is SGHTA and CDR2 is FQGNSA. The CDR3 runs to 13 residues. The CDR3 reads CASSTGPGNEQFF. For the CDR3, the DNA is TGTGCCAGCAGTACAGGGCCGGGGAATGAGCAGTTCTTC. Full variable domain (missing parts from reference TRBV7-2 and TRBJ2-1): GAGVSQSPSNKVTEKGKDVELRCDPISGHTALYWYRQSLGQGLEFLIYFQGNSAPDKSGLPSDRFSAERTGGSVSTLTIQRTQQEDSAVYLCASSTGPGNEQFFGPGTRLTVL.

This clone was observed once. The rearrangement uses TRBV5-1 and TRBJ1-2; TRBD1 aligns across 7 bases. With V trimmed by 5 bases and J by 6 bases, 13 bases remained unmatched. CDR1 is SGHRS and CDR2 is YFSETQ in the germline V gene. This CDR3 is 15 amino acids long. DNA of the CDR3: TGCGCCAGCAGGGGAGCCGGGACAGCGACGAATGGCTACACCTTC. Translated: CASRGAGTATNGYTF. The full variable domain, rest sourced from reference TRBV5-1 and TRBJ1-2, is KAGVTQTPRYLIKTRGQQVTLSCSPISGHRSVSWYQQTPGQGLQFLFEYFSETQRNKGNFPGRFSGRQFSNSRSEMNVSTLELGDSALYLCASRGAGTATNGYTFGSGTRLTVV.

The chain combines TRBV28 with TRBJ2-2; D call uncertain. Germline assignment: CDR1 MDHEN and CDR2 SYDVKM. The ends were cut back, 7 bases at V and 1 base at J, with 10 bases in the middle. The CDR3 extends over 14 amino acids. The CDR3 coding sequence is TGTGCCAGCACCGAAACAGTGAACACCGGGGAGCTGTTTTTT. Residues: CASTETVNTGELFF.

This clone showed up just once. CDR3 amino acids: CASSFSGTSSYNEQFF. The CDR3 coding sequence is TGTGCCAGCAGCTTCTCCGGGACTAGCTCCTACAATGAGCAGTTCTTC. The V and J genes are TRBV5-4 and TRBJ2-1, with 8 bases matching TRBD2. With 2 bases clipped from V and 0 bases from J, the junction kept 4 bases outside the gene matches. Germline loops: CDR1 SGHNT, CDR2 YYREEE (reference sequence). The CDR3 is 16 amino acids.

This clone was seen a handful of times. An end of the junction differs from the germline gene, which may be a read error. The gene calls are TRBV7-9 and TRBJ1-4; D is perhaps TRBD1 (5 bases). From germline, CDR1 is SEHNR and CDR2 FQNEAQ (reference sequence). This CDR3 comprises 14 residues. This CDR3 reads CASSLGAGREKLFF. The CDR3, as DNA: TGTGCCAGCAGTTTAGGGGCTGGTCGGGAAAAACTGTTTTTT.

The chain uses TRBV10-1 and TRBJ2-4; TRBD2 matches at 12 bases. Losses at the gene ends were 0 bases for V and 0 bases for J; bases not matched to a gene: 6. The CDR3 is made up of 19 amino acids. Germline V lookup: CDR1 WNHNN, CDR2 SYGVQD (reference sequence). The CDR3 bases are TGCGCCAGCAGTGAGTCGACCCCACTAGCGGGAGGAGCCAAAAACATTCAGTACTTC. It encodes CASSESTPLAGGAKNIQYF.

The rearrangement uses TRBV13 and TRBJ2-5, with D unclear. Germline V gene sequence: CDR1 PRHDT, CDR2 FYEKMQ (reference sequence). The CDR3 runs 12 residues. V was shortened by 5 bases and J by 7 bases, with 11 bases between the two germline ends. CDR3 residues: CASSPGPGTQYF. In nucleotides, the CDR3 is TGTGCCAGCAGCCCGGGTCCTGGGACCCAGTACTTC.

The V call is TRBV10-2, the J call TRBJ1-2; the D is unclear. The CDR3 has 14 residues. V was shortened by 4 bases and J by 5 bases, with 14 bases between the two germline ends. CDR1 WSHSY and CDR2 SAAADI come from the germline V gene. The CDR3 spells CASSALPREYGYTF. CDR3 DNA: TGCGCCAGCAGTGCTTTACCCCGAGAATATGGCTACACCTTC.

The chain uses TRBV5-1 and TRBJ1-2; D may be TRBD1 (6 bases). Germline V gene data show CDR1 as SGHRS and CDR2 as YFSETQ. Trimming removed 4 bases from V and 8 bases from J, with 21 bases in between. CDR3 size: 15 residues. CDR3 sequence (DNA): TGCGCCAGCAGCATTCAGGATGGGGGCGCGAAGGGCTACACCTTC. It codes for CASSIQDGGAKGYTF.

J is TRBJ2-1 and V is TRBV19; either TRBD1 or TRBD2 may supply D (6 bases each). Germline CDR1 is LNHDA and CDR2 is SQIVND (reference sequence). V gave up 3 bases and J gave up 6 bases, with 15 bases separating them. CDR3 size: 15 residues. CDR3 sequence reads: CASSMIGGVINEQFF. DNA for the CDR3: TGTGCCAGTAGTATGATCGGGGGCGTCATCAATGAGCAGTTCTTC. Full variable domain (outside the CDR3, taken from reference TRBV19 and TRBJ2-1): DGGITQSPKYLFRKEGQNVTLSCEQNLNHDAMYWYRQDPGQGLRLIYYSQIVNDFQKGDIAEGYSVSREKKESFPLTVTSAQKNPTAFYLCASSMIGGVINEQFFGPGTRLTVL.

This clone was seen a handful of times. The V and J genes are TRBV19 and TRBJ1-1, with D possibly being TRBD1 (5 bases). With 0 bases removed from V and 1 base from J, the gap between germline ends came to 9 bases. The germline CDR1 and CDR2 sequences are LNHDA and SQIVND (reference sequence). The CDR3 is 15 residues long. In DNA form, the CDR3 reads TGTGCCAGTAGTATAGAACACCAGGGGAACACTGAAGCTTTCTTT. Protein product: CASSIEHQGNTEAFF.

The rearrangement joins TRBV15 to TRBJ1-5, with TRBD1 matching 8 bases. Unmatched junction bases numbered 5, after V lost 2 bases and J lost 2 bases. Per germline, CDR1 LNHNV and CDR2 YYDKDF (reference sequence). The CDR3 has 16 residues. CDR3 nucleotides: TGTGCCACCAGCAGACGCGGACAGGGAGGCAATCAGCCCCAGCATTTT. It encodes CATSRRGQGGNQPQHF.

This sequence joins TRBV7-9 and TRBJ2-1, with D uncertain. In germline, CDR1 is SEHNR, CDR2 FQNEAQ (reference sequence). The V gene lost 1 base and the J gene lost 2 bases, with 9 bases spanning the gap. CDR3 length: 15 amino acids. The CDR3 reads CASSLDADAYNEQFF. CDR3 nucleotide sequence: TGTGCCAGCAGCTTAGATGCGGACGCCTACAATGAGCAGTTCTTC.

This clone showed up just a few times. The rearrangement uses TRBV6-1 and TRBJ2-6; 8 bases are a match to TRBD1. Unmatched junction bases numbered 3, after V lost 3 bases and J lost 2 bases. The CDR3 contains 16 residues. Germline V gene lookup returns CDR1 MNHNS and CDR2 SASEGT. The CDR3 coding sequence is TGTGCCAGCAGTGACTACAGGGGGGCTGGGGCCAACGTCCTGACTTTC. It yields the protein CASSDYRGAGANVLTF.

The gene calls are TRBV11-3 and TRBJ2-1; D call uncertain. The CDR3 is 13 amino acids. V was shortened by 7 bases and J by 2 bases, with 9 bases between the two germline ends. Germline V gene lookup returns CDR1 SGHNT and CDR2 YENEEA. The CDR3 sequence: CASNHGAYNEQFF. CDR3 coding DNA: TGTGCCAGCAACCATGGGGCCTACAATGAGCAGTTCTTC.

This chain connects TRBV14 to TRBJ2-1, with 7 bases that match TRBD1. Germline V gene lookup returns CDR1 SGHDN and CDR2 FVKESK. The V segment lost 4 bases and the J segment 8 bases; nucleotides outside the gene matches: 8. This CDR3 comprises 14 residues. The CDR3 reads CASSPRQGVYEQFF. For the CDR3, the DNA is TGTGCCAGCAGCCCTAGACAGGGCGTCTATGAGCAGTTCTTC. Variable domain in full (rest from reference TRBV14 and TRBJ2-1): EAGVTQFPSHSVIEKGQTVTLRCDPISGHDNLYWYRRVMGKEIKFLLHFVKESKQDESGMPNNRFLAERTGGTYSTLKVQPAELEDSGVYFCASSPRQGVYEQFFGPGTRLTVL.

This clone appeared a few times. The chain has TRBV6-5 and TRBJ1-2, with a weak D call TRBD1 (5 bases). The length of the CDR3 is 16 residues. Trimming shortened V by 2 bases and J by 0 bases, and 13 bases separated the two germline ends. Germline CDR1 is MNHEY and CDR2 is SVGAGI. In DNA form, the CDR3 reads TGTGCCAGCAGTTACATCTGGACAAACCCTAACTATGGCTACACCTTC. Translated, it gives CASSYIWTNPNYGYTF.

This chain links TRBV7-2 with TRBJ2-7, with TRBD2 identical over 9 bases. J was trimmed by 5 bases and V by 1 base; bases with no gene match: 9. This CDR3 region has 16 residues. Germline CDR1 SGHTA, CDR2 FQGNSA. The CDR3 DNA is TGTGCCAGCAGCTTAGTCTGGGTAGCGGGAGAAAACGAGCAGTACTTC. It specifies CASSLVWVAGENEQYF. Looking up the rest from reference TRBV7-2 and TRBJ2-7 gives the full variable domain: GAGVSQSPSNKVTEKGKDVELRCDPISGHTALYWYRQSLGQGLEFLIYFQGNSAPDKSGLPSDRFSAERTGGSVSTLTIQRTQQEDSAVYLCASSLVWVAGENEQYFGPGTRLTVT.

On this clone itself: The junction and the germline gene differ at one end; a read error may be behind it. The chain links TRBV7-2 to TRBJ1-1, with unresolved D. Germline V gives CDR1 SGHTA, CDR2 FQGNSA. The CDR3 sequence is 14 residues long. The CDR3 is CAGSPGRGNTEAFF. The CDR3 DNA sequence: TGTGCCGGCAGCCCCGGGAGAGGGAACACTGAAGCTTTCTTT.

The rearrangement joins TRBV25-1 to TRBJ2-1, with 9 nucleotides matching TRBD1. Germline assignment: CDR1 MGHDK and CDR2 SYGVNS. This CDR3 comprises 17 residues. V lost 3 bases, J lost 2 bases, and 8 bases stayed unmatched. The CDR3 nucleotides are TGTGCCAGCAGTGAGGGGGGAACAGGGGGCCCCTACAATGAGCAGTTCTTC. Amino acid sequence: CASSEGGTGGPYNEQFF.

The CDR3 nucleotides read TGTGCCAGCAGTGGTTTGGGGGCCCCCCAAGAGACCCAGTACTTC. It encodes CASSGLGAPQETQYF. The chain carries TRBV2 and TRBJ2-5; D might be TRBD1 (6 bases). Germline lookup yields CDR1 SNHLY and CDR2 FYNNEI. The CDR3 is 15 residues long. V was shortened by 4 bases and J by 1 base, with 13 bases between the two germline ends.

This sequence joins TRBV11-2 and TRBJ2-7; 7 bases are shared with TRBD1. The CDR3 loop spans 13 amino acids. Per the germline V gene, CDR1 is SGHAT and CDR2 is FQNNGV. The trim removed 5 bases at V and 4 bases at J, leaving 5 bases unmatched. CDR3 nucleotide sequence: TGTGCCAGCAGCGCTAACAGGGGATACGAGCAGTACTTC. It yields the protein CASSANRGYEQYF.

V and J are TRBV7-8 and TRBJ2-5; D possibly corresponds to TRBD2 (6 bases). The CDR3 has 13 amino acids. Germline CDR1 SGHVS, CDR2 FQNEAQ. Trimming pared 5 bases from V and 1 base from J, leaving 8 bases between. CDR3 loop: CASSRDSQETQYF. CDR3 nucleotide sequence: TGTGCCAGCAGCCGGGACTCCCAAGAGACCCAGTACTTC.

The gene calls are TRBV28 and TRBJ1-1; D may be TRBD1 (6 bases). V was pared by 6 bases and J by 11 bases, with 16 bases between. The CDR3 contains 12 residues. Germline values: CDR1 MDHEN, CDR2 SYDVKM. The CDR3 nucleotides read TGTGCCAGCAGCACAGGGACCCTGAGGGCTTTCTTT. Protein: CASSTGTLRAFF.

This clone was observed a handful of times. This chain uses TRBV11-3 with TRBJ1-1, with 9 positions matching TRBD1. The germline V gene encodes CDR1 SGHNT and CDR2 YENEEA. The CDR3 has 15 amino acids. J gave up 1 base and V 3 bases, and 3 bases lay outside the gene matches. The CDR3, as DNA: TGTGCCAGCAGCTTGAACAGGGGGCCGAACACTGAAGCTTTCTTT. Amino acid sequence: CASSLNRGPNTEAFF. Drawing the rest from reference TRBV11-3 and TRBJ1-1, the complete variable domain is EAGVVQSPRYKIIEKKQPVAFWCNPISGHNTLYWYLQNLGQGPELLIRYENEEAVDDSQLPKDRFSAERLKGVDSTLKIQPAELGDSAVYLCASSLNRGPNTEAFFGQGTRLTVV.

The chain carries TRBV11-3 and TRBJ2-5, with TRBD1 matching 7 bases. There are 15 residues in the CDR3. V was clipped by 5 bases and J by 4 bases; unmatched bases: 10. CDR1 is SGHNT and CDR2 is YENEEA in the germline V gene. CDR3 sequence reads: CASSRSGTVGETQYF. The CDR3 DNA follows: TGTGCCAGCAGCCGTTCCGGGACAGTCGGAGAGACCCAGTACTTC.

This clone was recorded a few times. The chain joins TRBV7-9 to TRBJ2-3; 14 bases are shared with TRBD2. The CDR3 runs 19 residues. From germline, CDR1 is SEHNR and CDR2 FQNEAQ (reference sequence). With 4 bases clipped from V and 5 bases from J, the junction kept 14 bases outside the gene matches. CDR3 protein: CASSSGLAGVQHGGDTQYF. As DNA, the CDR3 is TGTGCCAGCAGCTCGGGACTAGCGGGGGTCCAACATGGGGGAGATACGCAGTATTTT.